This T cell receptor (beta chain) derives from a study of regulatory T cells in long-lasting Graves disease. Germline V CDR1 and CDR2: MNHNS, SASEGT. V shed 6 bases and J shed 1 base, with 19 bases lying between them. CDR3 size: 17 residues. Researchers made TCR beta libraries by using iRepertoire HTBI primers and running Arm-PCR on CDR3 regions. In TCRdb, the multiplex PCR reads were re-called with MiXCR into one record per CDR3 protein. Of hundreds of thousands of distinct CDR3 sequences detected, approximately 21% appear once; the ten largest clones hold roughly 7%. Time point in this sample: persistent/refractory GD, antithyroid drugs over 5 years with positive TRAb. PBMCs were the source of the RNA used for TCR sequencing.

Sequencing used peripheral blood mononuclear cells (PBMCs), obtained when the disease was refractory, from a patient treated with antithyroid drugs. This chain uses TRBV6-1 with TRBJ1-5, with D perhaps TRBD1 (6 bases). This receptor was obtained from a female donor with Graves disease. The CDR3 spells CASSLEGGGSSNQPQHF. For the CDR3, the DNA is TGTGCCAGCAGCCTAGAGGGGGGGGGTTCAAGCAATCAGCCCCAGCATTTT.